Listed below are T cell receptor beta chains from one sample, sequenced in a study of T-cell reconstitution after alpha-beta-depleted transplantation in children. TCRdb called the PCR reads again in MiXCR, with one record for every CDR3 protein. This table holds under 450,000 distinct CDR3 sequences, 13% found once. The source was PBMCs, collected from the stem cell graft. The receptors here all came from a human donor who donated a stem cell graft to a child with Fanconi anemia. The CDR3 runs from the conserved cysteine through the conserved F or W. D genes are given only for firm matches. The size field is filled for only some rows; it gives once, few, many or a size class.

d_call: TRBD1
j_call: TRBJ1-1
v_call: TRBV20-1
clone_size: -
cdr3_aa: CSAGGQGDEAFF
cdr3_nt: TGCAGTGCTGGGGGACAGGGGGATGAAGCTTTCTTT

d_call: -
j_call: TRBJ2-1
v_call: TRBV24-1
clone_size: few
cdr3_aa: CATSDPGQPYNEQFF
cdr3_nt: TGTGCCACCAGTGACCCGGGACAACCCTACAATGAGCAGTTCTTC

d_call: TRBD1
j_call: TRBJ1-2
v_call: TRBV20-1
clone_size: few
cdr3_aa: CSAINTGDYGYTF
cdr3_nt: TGCAGTGCCATTAACACAGGGGATTATGGCTACACCTTC

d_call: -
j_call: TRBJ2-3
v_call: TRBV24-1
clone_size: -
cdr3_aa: CATATQSDTQYF
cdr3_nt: TGTGCCACCGCTACCCAGTCAGATACGCAGTATTTT

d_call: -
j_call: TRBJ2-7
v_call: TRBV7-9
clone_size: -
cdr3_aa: CASSLKAGFYEQYF
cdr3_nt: TGTGCCAGCAGCTTAAAGGCAGGTTTTTACGAGCAGTACTTC

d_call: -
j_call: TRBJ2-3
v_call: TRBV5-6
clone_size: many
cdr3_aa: CASGYSGEVTDTQYF
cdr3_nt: TGTGCCAGCGGTTACTCGGGAGAAGTCACAGATACGCAGTATTTT

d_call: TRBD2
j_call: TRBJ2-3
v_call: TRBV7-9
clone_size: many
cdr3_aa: CASSLPPGLAGGDTQYF
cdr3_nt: TGTGCCAGCAGCTTACCCCCAGGACTAGCGGGGGGAGATACGCAGTATTTT

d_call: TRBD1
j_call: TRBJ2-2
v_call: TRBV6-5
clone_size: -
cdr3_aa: CASSYWDRARYLDTGELFF
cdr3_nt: TGTGCCAGCAGTTACTGGGACAGGGCGAGGTATTTGGACACCGGGGAGCTGTTTTTT

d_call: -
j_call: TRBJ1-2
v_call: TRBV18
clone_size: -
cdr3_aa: CASSQTHRMQDVDTF
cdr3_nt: TGTGCCAGCTCACAAACGCACAGGATGCAGGATGTAGACACCTTC

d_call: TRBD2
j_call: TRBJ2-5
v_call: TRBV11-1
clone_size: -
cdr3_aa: CASSPRTGLAGEQETQYF
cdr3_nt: TGTGCCAGCAGCCCGAGAACGGGACTAGCGGGGGAGCAAGAGACCCAGTACTTC

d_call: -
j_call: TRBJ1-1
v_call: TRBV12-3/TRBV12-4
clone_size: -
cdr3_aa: CASSLLSATEAFF
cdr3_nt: TGTGCCAGCAGTTTGTTATCGGCCACTGAAGCTTTCTTT

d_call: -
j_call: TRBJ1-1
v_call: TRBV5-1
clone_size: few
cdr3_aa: CASSLDTSGTEAFF
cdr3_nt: TGCGCCAGCAGCCTAGACACGAGCGGCACTGAAGCTTTCTTT

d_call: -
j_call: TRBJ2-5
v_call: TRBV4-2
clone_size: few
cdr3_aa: CASSQRQAFQETQYF
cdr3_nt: TGTGCCAGCAGCCAACGACAGGCCTTCCAAGAGACCCAGTACTTC

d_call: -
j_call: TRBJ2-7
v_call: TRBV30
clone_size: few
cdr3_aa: CAWSVAVYEQYF
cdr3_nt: TGTGCCTGGAGTGTAGCGGTCTACGAGCAGTACTTC

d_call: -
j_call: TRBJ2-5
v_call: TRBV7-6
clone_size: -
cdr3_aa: CASSLVQGTGETQYF
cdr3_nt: TGTGCCAGCAGCTTAGTCCAGGGGACCGGAGAGACCCAGTACTTC

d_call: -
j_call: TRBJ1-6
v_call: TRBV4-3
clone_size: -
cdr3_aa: CASSSLDNSPLHF
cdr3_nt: TGCGCCAGCAGCTCCCTCGATAATTCACCCCTCCACTTT

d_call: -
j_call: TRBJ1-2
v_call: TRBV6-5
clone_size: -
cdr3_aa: CASSTLSEDYGYTF
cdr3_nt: TGTGCCAGCAGCACCTTATCGGAAGATTATGGCTACACCTTC

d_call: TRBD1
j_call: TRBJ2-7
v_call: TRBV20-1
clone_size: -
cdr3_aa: CSVRLQGAPGSYEQYF
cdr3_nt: TGCAGTGTAAGATTACAGGGGGCTCCTGGCTCCTACGAGCAGTACTTC

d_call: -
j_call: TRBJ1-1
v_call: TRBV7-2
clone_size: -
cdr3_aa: CASSLVQGTGEAFF
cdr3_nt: TGTGCCAGCAGCTTAGTACAGGGTACGGGTGAAGCTTTCTTT

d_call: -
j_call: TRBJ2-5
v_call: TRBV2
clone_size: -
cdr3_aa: CASSVRQDPQETQYF
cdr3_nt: TGTGCCAGCAGTGTAAGGCAGGACCCGCAAGAGACCCAGTACTTC

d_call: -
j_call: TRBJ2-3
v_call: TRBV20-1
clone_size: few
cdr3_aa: CSASRSTGELEDTQYF
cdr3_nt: TGCAGTGCTAGTAGGTCTACGGGGGAACTTGAAGATACGCAGTATTTT

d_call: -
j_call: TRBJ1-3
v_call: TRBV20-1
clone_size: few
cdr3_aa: CSARGRGSGNTIYF
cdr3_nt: TGCAGTGCTAGAGGACGGGGATCTGGAAACACCATATATTTT

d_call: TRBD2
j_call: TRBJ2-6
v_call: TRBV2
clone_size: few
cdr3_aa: CASGRGAVNVLTF
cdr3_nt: TGTGCCAGCGGGCGGGGGGCGGTCAACGTCCTGACTTTC

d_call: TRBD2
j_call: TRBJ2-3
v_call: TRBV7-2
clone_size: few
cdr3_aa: CASRPAGGQGDTQYF
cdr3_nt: TGTGCCAGCAGACCAGCGGGGGGGCAAGGAGATACGCAGTATTTT

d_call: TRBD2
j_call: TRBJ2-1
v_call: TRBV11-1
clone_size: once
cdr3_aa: CASSSAGTSMFSGYNEQFF
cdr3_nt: TGTGCCAGCAGCTCAGCCGGGACTAGCATGTTTAGTGGGTACAATGAGCAGTTCTTC

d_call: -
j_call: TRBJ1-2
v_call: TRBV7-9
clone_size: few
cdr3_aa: CASSPGGARVNYGYTF
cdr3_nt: TGTGCCAGCAGCCCGGGGGGGGCCCGGGTGAACTATGGCTACACCTTC

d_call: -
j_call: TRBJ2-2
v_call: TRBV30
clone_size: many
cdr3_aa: CAWTRVSGELFF
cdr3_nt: TGTGCCTGGACCCGTGTGTCCGGGGAGCTGTTTTTT

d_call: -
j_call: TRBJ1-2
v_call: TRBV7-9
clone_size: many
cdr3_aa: CASSLGGVGYTF
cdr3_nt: TGTGCCAGCAGCTTAGGGGGCGTTGGCTACACCTTC

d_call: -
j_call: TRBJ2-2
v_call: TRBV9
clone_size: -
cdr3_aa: CASSVSGFYTGELFF
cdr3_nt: TGTGCCAGCAGCGTAAGTGGGTTCTACACCGGGGAGCTGTTTTTT

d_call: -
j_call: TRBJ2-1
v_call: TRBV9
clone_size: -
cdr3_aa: CASSVAVDNEQFF
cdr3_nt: TGTGCCAGCAGCGTAGCTGTAGACAATGAGCAGTTCTTC

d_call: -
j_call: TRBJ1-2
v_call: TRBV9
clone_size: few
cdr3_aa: CASSVEGGLPYGYTF
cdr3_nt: TGTGCCAGCAGCGTAGAAGGGGGATTACCCTATGGCTACACCTTC

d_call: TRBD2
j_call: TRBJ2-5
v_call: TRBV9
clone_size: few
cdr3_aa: CASSVAGTSGETQYF
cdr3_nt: TGTGCCAGCAGCGTAGCTGGGACTAGTGGAGAGACCCAGTACTTC

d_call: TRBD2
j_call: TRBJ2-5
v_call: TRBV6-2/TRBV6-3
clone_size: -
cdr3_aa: CASSYYGTSGGAGETQYF
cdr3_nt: TGTGCCAGCAGTTACTACGGGACTAGCGGGGGGGCCGGAGAGACCCAGTACTTC

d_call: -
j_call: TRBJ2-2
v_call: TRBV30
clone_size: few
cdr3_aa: CAWSGQGTNTGELFF
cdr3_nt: TGTGCCTGGAGTGGGCAGGGGACGAACACCGGGGAGCTGTTTTTT

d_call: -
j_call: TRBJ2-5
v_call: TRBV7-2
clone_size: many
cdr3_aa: CASSLGVHQETQYF
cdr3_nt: TGTGCCAGCAGCTTAGGGGTACACCAAGAGACCCAGTACTTC

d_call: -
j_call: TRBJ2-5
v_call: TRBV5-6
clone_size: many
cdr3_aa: CASSLGGDRGTQYF
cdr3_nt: TGTGCCAGCAGCTTAGGTGGAGACCGGGGGACCCAGTACTTC

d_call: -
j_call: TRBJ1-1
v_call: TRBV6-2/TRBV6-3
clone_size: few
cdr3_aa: CASSYGGTNTEAFF
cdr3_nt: TGTGCCAGCAGTTACGGGGGCACGAACACTGAAGCTTTCTTT

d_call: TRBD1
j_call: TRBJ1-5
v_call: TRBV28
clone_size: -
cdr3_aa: CAGGDRHQPQHF
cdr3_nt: TGTGCCGGGGGGGACAGGCATCAGCCCCAGCATTTT

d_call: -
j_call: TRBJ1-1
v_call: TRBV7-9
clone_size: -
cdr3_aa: CASSPPGLAAFF
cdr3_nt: TGTGCCAGCAGCCCGCCGGGTCTCGCAGCTTTCTTT

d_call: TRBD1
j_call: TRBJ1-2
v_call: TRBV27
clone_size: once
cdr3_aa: CASFGPGEGAVFYYGYTF
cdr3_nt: TGTGCCAGTTTTGGGCCGGGCGAGGGGGCGGTATTTTACTATGGCTACACCTTC

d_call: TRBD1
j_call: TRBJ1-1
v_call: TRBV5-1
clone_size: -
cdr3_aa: CASSLTGVGNTEAFF
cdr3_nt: TGCGCCAGCAGCTTGACAGGGGTCGGGAACACTGAAGCTTTCTTT

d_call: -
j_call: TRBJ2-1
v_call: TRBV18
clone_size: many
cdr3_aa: CASSPPGEGLKQFF
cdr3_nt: TGTGCCAGCTCACCTCCCGGGGAAGGACTCAAGCAGTTCTTC

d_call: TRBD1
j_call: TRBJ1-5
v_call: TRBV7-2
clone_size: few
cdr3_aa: CASSLKQGTNQPQHF
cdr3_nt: TGTGCCAGCAGCTTAAAACAGGGGACAAATCAGCCCCAGCATTTT

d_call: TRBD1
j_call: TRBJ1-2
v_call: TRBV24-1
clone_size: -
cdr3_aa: CATSDTRQGQSGYTF
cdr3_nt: TGTGCCACCAGTGATACCCGACAGGGACAGTCTGGCTACACCTTC

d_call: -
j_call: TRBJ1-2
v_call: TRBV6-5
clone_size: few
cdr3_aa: CASSYELVGGYTF
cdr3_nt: TGTGCCAGCAGTTACGAACTAGTAGGGGGCTACACCTTC

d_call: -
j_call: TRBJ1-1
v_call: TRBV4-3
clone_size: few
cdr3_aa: CASSQGGANTEAFF
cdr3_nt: TGCGCCAGCAGCCAAGGGGGAGCGAACACTGAAGCTTTCTTT

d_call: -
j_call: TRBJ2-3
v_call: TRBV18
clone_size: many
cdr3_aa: CASSPRRDTQYF
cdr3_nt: TGTGCCAGCTCACCACGGCGAGATACGCAGTATTTT

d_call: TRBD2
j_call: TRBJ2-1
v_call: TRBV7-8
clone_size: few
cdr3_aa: CASRILAGGPHEQFF
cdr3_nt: TGTGCCAGCAGGATCTTAGCGGGGGGGCCCCATGAGCAGTTCTTC

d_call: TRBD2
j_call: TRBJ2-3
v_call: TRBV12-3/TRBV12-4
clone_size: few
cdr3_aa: CASNQRLAGVTDTQYF
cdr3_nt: TGTGCCAGCAACCAACGACTAGCGGGGGTGACGGATACGCAGTATTTT

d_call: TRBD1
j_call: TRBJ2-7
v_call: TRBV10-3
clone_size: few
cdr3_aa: CAISTQGINEQYF
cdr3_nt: TGTGCCATCAGTACACAGGGGATAAACGAGCAGTACTTC

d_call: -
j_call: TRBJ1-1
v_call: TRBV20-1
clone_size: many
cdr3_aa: CSASLPKNTEAFF
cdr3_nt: TGCAGTGCTAGCCTCCCAAAGAACACTGAAGCTTTCTTT

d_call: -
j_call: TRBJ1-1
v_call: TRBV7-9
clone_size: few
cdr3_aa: CASRGDSVNTEAFF
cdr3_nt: TGTGCCAGCAGGGGAGACAGCGTGAACACTGAAGCTTTCTTT

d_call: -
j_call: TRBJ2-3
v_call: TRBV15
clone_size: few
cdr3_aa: CATSREVGDTQYF
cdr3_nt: TGTGCCACCAGCAGGGAGGTGGGGGATACGCAGTATTTT

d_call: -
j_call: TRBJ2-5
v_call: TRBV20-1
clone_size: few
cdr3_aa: CSARDGSRPGREGTQYF
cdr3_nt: TGCAGTGCTAGAGATGGGTCCCGGCCAGGACGGGAAGGGACCCAGTACTTC

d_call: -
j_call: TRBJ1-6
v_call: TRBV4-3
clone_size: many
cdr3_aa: CASSQEVRPTYNSPLHF
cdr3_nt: TGCGCCAGCAGCCAAGAAGTGAGGCCGACCTATAATTCACCCCTCCACTTT

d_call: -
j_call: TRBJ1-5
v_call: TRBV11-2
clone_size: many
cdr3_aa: CASSLWGSNQPQHF
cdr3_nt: TGTGCCAGCAGCTTGTGGGGGAGCAATCAGCCCCAGCATTTT

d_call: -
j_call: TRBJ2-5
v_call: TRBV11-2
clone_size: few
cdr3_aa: CASSVYGETQYF
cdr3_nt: TGTGCCAGCAGCGTTTACGGGGAGACCCAGTACTTC

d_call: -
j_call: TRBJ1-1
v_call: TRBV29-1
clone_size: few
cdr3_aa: CSVVGAKKAFF
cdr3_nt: TGCAGCGTTGTAGGAGCAAAAAAAGCTTTCTTT

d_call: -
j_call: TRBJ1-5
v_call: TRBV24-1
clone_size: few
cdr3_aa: CATSDPGIEDNQPQHF
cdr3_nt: TGTGCCACCAGTGATCCTGGTATCGAAGACAATCAGCCCCAGCATTTT